The 6 T cell receptor beta chains below all came from one sample that was sequenced in a study of cytomegalovirus exposure and HLA in healthy donors. PCR used 60 Vbeta primers and 13 Jbeta primers. Generated by immunoSEQ multiplex PCR, the TCRdb table keeps only in-frame clones and is missing some. The data show 200,000 or so clones, roughly 80% seen once. Sequencing was carried out using PBMCs. The source of these receptors is a girl aged 5-17 years in good health and CMV-seronegative.

The genes are TRBV9 and TRBJ1-2; D is unresolved. The CDR3 has 13 amino acids. Germline V gene sequence: CDR1 SGDLS, CDR2 YYNGEE. Trimming cost V 2 bases and J 0 bases, with 5 bases left between them. DNA of the CDR3: TGTGCCAGCAGCGTGATAGCTAACTATGGCTACACCTTC. It yields the protein CASSVIANYGYTF.

The CDR3 nucleotides read TGCGCCAGCAGCCCCCGGGACAAGAACACCGGGGAGCTGTTTTTT. Translation: CASSPRDKNTGELFF. The rearrangement uses TRBV4-3 and TRBJ2-2; TRBD1 might be the D (6 bases). CDR1 and CDR2 from the germline V gene are LGHNA and YSLEER. The CDR3 contains 15 residues. V was trimmed by 4 bases and J by 1 base, leaving 10 bases between them.

The V call is TRBV7-9, the J call TRBJ2-1; 9 bases are a match to TRBD1. V lost 8 bases and J lost 4; bases outside the gene matches: 3. Germline CDR1 and CDR2: SEHNR and FQNEAQ (reference sequence). The CDR3 contains 13 residues. The CDR3 nucleotides read TGTGCCAGCGGACAGGGGACGTACAATGAGCAGTTCTTC. It specifies CASGQGTYNEQFF.

This clone has more than one count but fewer than ten. This sequence joins TRBV12-5 and TRBJ1-1, with 7 bases aligning to TRBD1. CDR3 size: 14 residues. V trimming: 5 bases; J trimming: 0 bases; junction bases outside the gene matches: 3. Germline V lookup: CDR1 LGHNT, CDR2 FRNRAP. DNA of the CDR3: TGTGCTAGTGGTCGGGGACAGTTGAACACTGAAGCTTTCTTT. It translates to CASGRGQLNTEAFF.

Regarding this clone: The germline gene is not matched at one end of the junction; a read error may be the cause. The chain is built from TRBV15 and TRBJ2-7, with D perhaps matching TRBD1 (7 bases). Germline V gene data show CDR1 as LNHNV and CDR2 as YYDKDF (reference sequence). The CDR3 length is 14 residues. The CDR3 loop reads CATSQLRQGLPLNF. The CDR3 region has the DNA TGTGCCACCAGTCAACTTCGACAGGGACTCCCTTTAAACTTC.

A word on this clone: Sequence at one end of the junction differs from germline and may be a read error. This rearrangement joins TRBV7-9 to TRBJ1-2; 9 bases agree with TRBD1. Germline CDR1 SEHNR, CDR2 FQNEAQ (reference sequence). The CDR3 extends over 16 amino acids. The CDR3 sequence is CSSSFSRTGEGTGYTF. CDR3 DNA sequence: TGTTCCAGCAGCTTTAGTCGGACAGGGGAAGGTACGGGCTACACCTTC.